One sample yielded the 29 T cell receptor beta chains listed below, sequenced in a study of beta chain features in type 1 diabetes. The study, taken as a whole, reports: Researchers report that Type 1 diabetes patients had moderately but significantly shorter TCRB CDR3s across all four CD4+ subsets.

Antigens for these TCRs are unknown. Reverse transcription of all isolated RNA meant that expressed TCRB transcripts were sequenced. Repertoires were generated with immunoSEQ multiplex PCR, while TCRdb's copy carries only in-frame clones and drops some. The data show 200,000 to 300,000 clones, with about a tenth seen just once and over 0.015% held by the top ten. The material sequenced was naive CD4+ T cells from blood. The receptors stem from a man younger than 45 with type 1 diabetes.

As DNA, the CDR3 is TGTGCCAGCAGTTACTCGGTAGGACAGGCCTATGGCTACACCTTC. It is translated as CASSYSVGQAYGYTF. The chain uses TRBV6-5 and TRBJ1-2, with TRBD1 matching over 7 bases. The CDR3 runs to 15 residues. V gave up 0 bases and J gave up 4 bases; unmatched junction bases: 5. In germline, CDR1 is MNHEY, CDR2 SVGAGI.

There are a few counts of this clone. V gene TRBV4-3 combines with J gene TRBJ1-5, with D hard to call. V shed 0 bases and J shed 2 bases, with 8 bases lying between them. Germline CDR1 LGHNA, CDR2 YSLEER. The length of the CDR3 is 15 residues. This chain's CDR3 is CASSQEVTGNQPQHF. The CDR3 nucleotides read TGCGCCAGCAGCCAAGAAGTCACAGGCAATCAGCCCCAGCATTTT.

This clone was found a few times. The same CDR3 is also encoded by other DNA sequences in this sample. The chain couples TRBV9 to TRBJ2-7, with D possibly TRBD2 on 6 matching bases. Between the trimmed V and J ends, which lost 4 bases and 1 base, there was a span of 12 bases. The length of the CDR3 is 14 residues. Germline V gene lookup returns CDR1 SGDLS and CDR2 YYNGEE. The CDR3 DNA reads TGTGCCAGCAGCCCCCCGGCGGGGTCCTACGAGCAGTACTTC. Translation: CASSPPAGSYEQYF.

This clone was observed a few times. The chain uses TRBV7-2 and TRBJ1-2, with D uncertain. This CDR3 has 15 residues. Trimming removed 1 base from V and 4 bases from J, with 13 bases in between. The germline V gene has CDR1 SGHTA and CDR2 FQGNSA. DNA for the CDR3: TGTGCCAGCAGCTTAGGGGGAGGGAAACCCTATGGCTACACCTTC. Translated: CASSLGGGKPYGYTF.

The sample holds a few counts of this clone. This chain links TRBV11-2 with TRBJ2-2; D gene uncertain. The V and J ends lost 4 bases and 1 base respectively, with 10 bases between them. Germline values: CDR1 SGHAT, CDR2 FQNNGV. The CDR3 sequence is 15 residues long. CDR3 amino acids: CASSSVSKNTGELFF. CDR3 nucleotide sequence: TGTGCCAGCAGCTCGGTCTCCAAGAACACCGGGGAGCTGTTTTTT.

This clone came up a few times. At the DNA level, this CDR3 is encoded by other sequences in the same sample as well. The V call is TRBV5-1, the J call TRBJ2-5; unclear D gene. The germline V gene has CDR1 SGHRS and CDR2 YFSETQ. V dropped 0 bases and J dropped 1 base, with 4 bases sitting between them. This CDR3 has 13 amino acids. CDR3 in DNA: TGCGCCAGCAGCTTGGGGAGCCAAGAGACCCAGTACTTC. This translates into CASSLGSQETQYF.

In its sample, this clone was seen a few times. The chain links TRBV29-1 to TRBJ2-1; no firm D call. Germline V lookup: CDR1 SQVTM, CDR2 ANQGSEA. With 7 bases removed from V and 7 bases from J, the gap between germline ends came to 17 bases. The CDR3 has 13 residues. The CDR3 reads CSALMTASNEQFF. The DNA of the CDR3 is TGCAGCGCCTTAATGACGGCTAGTAATGAGCAGTTCTTC.

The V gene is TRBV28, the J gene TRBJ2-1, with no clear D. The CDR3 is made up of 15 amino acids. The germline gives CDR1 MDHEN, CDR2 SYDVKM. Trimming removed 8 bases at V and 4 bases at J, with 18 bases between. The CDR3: CASALGGRPYNEQFF. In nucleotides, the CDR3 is TGTGCCAGCGCCCTCGGTGGGCGTCCTTACAATGAGCAGTTCTTC.

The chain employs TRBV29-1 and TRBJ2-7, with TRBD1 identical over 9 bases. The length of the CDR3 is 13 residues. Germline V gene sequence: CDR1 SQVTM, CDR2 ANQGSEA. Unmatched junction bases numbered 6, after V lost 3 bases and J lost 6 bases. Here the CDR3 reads CSVEGQGTSEQYF. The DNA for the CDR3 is TGCAGCGTTGAGGGACAGGGAACATCCGAGCAGTACTTC.

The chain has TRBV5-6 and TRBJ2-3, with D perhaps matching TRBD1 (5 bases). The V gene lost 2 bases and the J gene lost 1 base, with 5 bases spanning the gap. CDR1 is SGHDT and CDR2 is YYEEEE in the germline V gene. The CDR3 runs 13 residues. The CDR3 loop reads CASSFRGTDTQYF. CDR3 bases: TGTGCCAGCAGCTTCAGGGGCACAGATACGCAGTATTTT.

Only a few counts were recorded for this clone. CDR3 sequence: CASSSRQGVQETQYF. CDR3 DNA: TGCGCCAGCAGCTCCAGACAGGGGGTACAAGAGACCCAGTACTTC. V gene TRBV5-1 combines with J gene TRBJ2-5, with TRBD1 matching 9 bases. The CDR3 spans 15 residues. Germline loops: CDR1 SGHRS, CDR2 YFSETQ. The V and J ends lost 3 bases and 2 bases, in that order; junction bases with no gene match: 5.

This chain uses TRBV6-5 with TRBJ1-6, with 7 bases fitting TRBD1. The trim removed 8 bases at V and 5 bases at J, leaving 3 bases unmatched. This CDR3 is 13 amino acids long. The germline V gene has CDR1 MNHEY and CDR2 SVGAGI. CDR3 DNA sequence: TGTGCCAGCCGGGACAGAAATAATTCACCCCTCCACTTT. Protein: CASRDRNNSPLHF.

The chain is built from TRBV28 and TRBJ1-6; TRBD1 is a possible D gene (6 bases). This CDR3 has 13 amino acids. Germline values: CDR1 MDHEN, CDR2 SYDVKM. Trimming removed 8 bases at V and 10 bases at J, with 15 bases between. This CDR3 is CASGGRGGSPLHF. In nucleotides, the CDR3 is TGTGCCAGCGGCGGCAGGGGCGGGTCACCCCTCCACTTT.

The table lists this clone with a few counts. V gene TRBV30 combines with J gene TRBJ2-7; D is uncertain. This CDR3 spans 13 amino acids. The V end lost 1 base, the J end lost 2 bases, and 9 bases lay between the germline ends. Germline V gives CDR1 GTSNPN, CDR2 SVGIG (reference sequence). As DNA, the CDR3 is TGTGCCTGGAGTGGGCGACAACCCTACGAGCAGTACTTC. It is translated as CAWSGRQPYEQYF.

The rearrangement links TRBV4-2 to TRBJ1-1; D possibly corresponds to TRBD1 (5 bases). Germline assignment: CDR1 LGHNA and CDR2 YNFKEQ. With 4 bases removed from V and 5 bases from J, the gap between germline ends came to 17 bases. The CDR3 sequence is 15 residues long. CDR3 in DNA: TGTGCCAGCAGCCGAGACACCTACGGGGGTACTGAAGCTTTCTTT. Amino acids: CASSRDTYGGTEAFF.

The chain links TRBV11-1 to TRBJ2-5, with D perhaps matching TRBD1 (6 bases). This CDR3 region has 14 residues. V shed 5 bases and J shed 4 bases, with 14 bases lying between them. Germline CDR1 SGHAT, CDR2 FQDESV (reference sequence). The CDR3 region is CASSPAGVRETQYF. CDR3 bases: TGTGCCAGCAGCCCCGCAGGGGTACGAGAGACCCAGTACTTC.

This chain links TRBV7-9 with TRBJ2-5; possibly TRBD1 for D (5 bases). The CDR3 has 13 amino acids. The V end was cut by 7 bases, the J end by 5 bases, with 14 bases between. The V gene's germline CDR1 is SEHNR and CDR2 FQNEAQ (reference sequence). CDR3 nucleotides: TGTGCCAGCAACCAGGGCGAGATGGAGACCCAGTACTTC. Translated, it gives CASNQGEMETQYF.

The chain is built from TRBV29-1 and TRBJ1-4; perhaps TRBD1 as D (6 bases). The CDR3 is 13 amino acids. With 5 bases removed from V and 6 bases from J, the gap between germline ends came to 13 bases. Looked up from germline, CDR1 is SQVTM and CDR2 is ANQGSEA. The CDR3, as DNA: TGCAGCGTTTTTACAGGGAGGGATGAAAAACTGTTTTTT. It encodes CSVFTGRDEKLFF.

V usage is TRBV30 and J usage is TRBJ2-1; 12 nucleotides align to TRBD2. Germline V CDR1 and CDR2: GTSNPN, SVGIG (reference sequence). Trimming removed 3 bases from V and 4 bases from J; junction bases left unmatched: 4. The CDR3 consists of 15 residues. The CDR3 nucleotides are TGTGCCTGGAGCGAGGGACTAGCGGGTTACAATGAGCAGTTCTTC. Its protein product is CAWSEGLAGYNEQFF.

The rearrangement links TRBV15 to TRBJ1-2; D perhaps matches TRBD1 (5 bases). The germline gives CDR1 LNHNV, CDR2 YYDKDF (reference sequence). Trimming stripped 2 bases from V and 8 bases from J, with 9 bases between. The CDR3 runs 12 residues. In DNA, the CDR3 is TGTGCCACCAGCAGACAGGGTAGAGGCTACACCTTC. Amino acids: CATSRQGRGYTF. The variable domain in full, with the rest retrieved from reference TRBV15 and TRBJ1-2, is DAMVIQNPRYQVTQFGKPVTLSCSQTLNHNVMYWYQQKSSQAPKLLFHYYDKDFNNEADTPDNFQSRRPNTSFCFLDIRSPGLGDTAMYLCATSRQGRGYTFGSGTRLTVV.

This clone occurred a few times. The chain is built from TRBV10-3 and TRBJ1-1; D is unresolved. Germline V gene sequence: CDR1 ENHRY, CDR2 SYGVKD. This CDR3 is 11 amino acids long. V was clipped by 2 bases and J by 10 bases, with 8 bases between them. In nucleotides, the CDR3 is TGTGCCATCAGTGAGGGAGGTCGAGCTTTCTTT. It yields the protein CAISEGGRAFF.

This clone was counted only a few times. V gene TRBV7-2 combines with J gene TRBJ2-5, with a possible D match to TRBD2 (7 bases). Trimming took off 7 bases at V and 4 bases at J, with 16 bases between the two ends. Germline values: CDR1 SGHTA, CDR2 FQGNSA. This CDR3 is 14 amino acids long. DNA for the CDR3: TGTGCCAGCAACCGCCAGGGAGGGGGAGAGACCCAGTACTTC. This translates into CASNRQGGGETQYF.

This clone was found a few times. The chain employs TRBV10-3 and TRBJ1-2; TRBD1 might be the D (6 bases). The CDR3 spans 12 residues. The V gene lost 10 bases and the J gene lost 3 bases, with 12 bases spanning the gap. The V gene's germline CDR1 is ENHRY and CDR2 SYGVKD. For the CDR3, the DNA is TGTGCCAGCCAACAGGGAGACTATGGCTACACCTTC. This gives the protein CASQQGDYGYTF.

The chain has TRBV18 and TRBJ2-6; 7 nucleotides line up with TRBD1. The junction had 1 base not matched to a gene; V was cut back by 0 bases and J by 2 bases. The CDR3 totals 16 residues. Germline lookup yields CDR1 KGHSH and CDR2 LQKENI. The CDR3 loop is CASSPPGTAGANVLTF. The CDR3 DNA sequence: TGTGCCAGCTCACCACCTGGGACAGCTGGGGCCAACGTCCTGACTTTC. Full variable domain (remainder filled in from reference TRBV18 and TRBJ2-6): NAGVMQNPRHLVRRRGQEARLRCSPMKGHSHVYWYRQLPEEGLKFMVYLQKENIIDESGMPKERFSAEFPKEGPSILRIQQVVRGDSAAYFCASSPPGTAGANVLTFGAGSRLTVL.

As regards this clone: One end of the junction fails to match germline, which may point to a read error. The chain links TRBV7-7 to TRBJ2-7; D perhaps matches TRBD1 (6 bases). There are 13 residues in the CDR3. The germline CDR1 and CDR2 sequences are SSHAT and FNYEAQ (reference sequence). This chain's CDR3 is CASSLATGLEQYF. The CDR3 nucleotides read TGTGCTAGCAGCTTAGCAACAGGGCTCGAGCAGTACTTC.

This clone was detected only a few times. CDR3 residues: CASSFRGQETQYF. Here the CDR3 DNA reads TGCGCCAGCAGCTTCAGGGGTCAAGAGACCCAGTACTTC. The V gene is TRBV5-1, the J gene TRBJ2-5; a weak D match, TRBD1 (6 bases). CDR1 is SGHRS and CDR2 is YFSETQ in the germline V gene. The CDR3 runs 13 residues. Trimming stripped 2 bases from V and 2 bases from J, with 7 bases between.

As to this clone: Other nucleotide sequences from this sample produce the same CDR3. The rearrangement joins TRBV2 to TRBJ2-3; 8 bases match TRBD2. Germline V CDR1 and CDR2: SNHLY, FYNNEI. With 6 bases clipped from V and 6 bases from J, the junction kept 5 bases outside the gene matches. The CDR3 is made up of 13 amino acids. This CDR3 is CASRLAGTDTQYF. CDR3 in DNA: TGTGCCAGCAGGTTAGCGGGAACGGATACGCAGTATTTT.

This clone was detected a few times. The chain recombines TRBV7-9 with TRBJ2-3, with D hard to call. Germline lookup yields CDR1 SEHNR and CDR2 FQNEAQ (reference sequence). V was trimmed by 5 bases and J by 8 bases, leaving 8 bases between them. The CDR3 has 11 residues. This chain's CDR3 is CASSPGGTQYF. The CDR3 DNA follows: TGTGCCAGCAGCCCCGGTGGTACGCAGTATTTT.

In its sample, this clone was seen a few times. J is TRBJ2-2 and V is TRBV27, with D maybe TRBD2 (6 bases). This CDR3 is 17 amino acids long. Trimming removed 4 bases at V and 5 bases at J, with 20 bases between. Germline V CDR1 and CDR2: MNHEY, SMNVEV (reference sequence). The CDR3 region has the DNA TGTGCCAGCAGTTCCCCTCGCGGGACGAAGGGGACCGGGGAGCTGTTTTTT. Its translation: CASSSPRGTKGTGELFF.